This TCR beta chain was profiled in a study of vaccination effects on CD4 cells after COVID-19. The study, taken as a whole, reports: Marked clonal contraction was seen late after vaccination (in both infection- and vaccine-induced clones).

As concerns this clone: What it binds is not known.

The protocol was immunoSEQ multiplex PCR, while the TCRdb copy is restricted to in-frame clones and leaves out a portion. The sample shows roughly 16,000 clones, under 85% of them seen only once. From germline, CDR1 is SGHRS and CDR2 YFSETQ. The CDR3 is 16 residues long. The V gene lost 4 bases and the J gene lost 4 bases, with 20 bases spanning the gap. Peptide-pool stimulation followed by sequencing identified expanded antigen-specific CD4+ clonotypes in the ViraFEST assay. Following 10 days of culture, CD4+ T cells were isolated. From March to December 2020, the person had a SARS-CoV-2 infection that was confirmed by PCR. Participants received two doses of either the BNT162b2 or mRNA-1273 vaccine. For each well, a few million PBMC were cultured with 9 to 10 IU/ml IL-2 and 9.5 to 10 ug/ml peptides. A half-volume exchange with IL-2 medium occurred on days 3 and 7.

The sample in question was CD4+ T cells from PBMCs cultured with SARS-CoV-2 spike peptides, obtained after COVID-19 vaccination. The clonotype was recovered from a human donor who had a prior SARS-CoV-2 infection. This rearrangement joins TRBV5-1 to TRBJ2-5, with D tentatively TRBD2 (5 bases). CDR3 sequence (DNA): TGCGCCAGCAGCCATCCAGGTGATTTCGGAGGAGAGACCCAGTACTTC. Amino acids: CASSHPGDFGGETQYF.